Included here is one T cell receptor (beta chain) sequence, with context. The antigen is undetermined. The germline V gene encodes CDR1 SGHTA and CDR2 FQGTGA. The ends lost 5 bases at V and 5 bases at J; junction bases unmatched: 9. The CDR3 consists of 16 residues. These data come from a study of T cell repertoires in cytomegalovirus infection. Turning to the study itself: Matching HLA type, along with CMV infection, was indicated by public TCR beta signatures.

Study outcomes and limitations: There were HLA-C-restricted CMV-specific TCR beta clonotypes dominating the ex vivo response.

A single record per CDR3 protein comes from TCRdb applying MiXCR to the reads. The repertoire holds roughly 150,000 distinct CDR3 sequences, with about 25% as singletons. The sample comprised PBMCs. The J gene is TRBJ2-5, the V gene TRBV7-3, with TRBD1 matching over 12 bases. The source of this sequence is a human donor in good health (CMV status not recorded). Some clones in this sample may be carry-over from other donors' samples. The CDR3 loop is CASSASGTGGWETQYF. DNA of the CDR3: TGTGCCAGCAGCGCCTCCGGGACAGGGGGCTGGGAGACCCAGTACTTC.